A single sample is the source of the 11 T cell receptor beta chains below, sequenced in a study of blood T cell repertoires in COVID-19. Sequencing was performed with immunoSEQ multiplex PCR; in TCRdb, only in-frame clones are kept and a portion is missing. The sample has fewer than 500,000 clones; about nine tenths are singletons. The sequenced material came from peripheral blood. The receptors were sampled from a woman under 40 with active or convalescent COVID-19.

The count of this clone is one. The genes are TRBV3-1 (or the pseudogene TRBV3-2) and TRBJ1-2; tentatively, D is TRBD1 (5 bases). CDR1 is LGHDT and CDR2 is YNNKEL in the germline V gene (reference sequence). This CDR3 is built from 18 residues. V gave up 0 bases and J gave up 7 bases, with 24 bases separating them. The CDR3 protein is CASSQDPREPREAGGYTF. CDR3 in DNA: TGTGCCAGCAGCCAAGATCCGAGGGAGCCCAGGGAGGCCGGTGGCTACACCTTC.

CDR3 sequence: CASSAGAGGPDTQYF. The CDR3 DNA is TGCGCCAGCAGCGCCGGAGCGGGAGGGCCCGATACGCAGTATTTT. The V call is TRBV5-1, the J call TRBJ2-3, with 10 bases fitting TRBD2. V was pared by 4 bases and J by 6 bases, with 8 bases of the junction left unmatched. Per the germline V gene, CDR1 is SGHRS and CDR2 is YFSETQ. There are 15 residues in the CDR3.

This chain connects TRBV6-4 to TRBJ1-1; D gene uncertain. Germline-derived CDR1 and CDR2 are MRHNA and SNTAGT. Trimming shortened V by 2 bases and J by 2 bases, and 6 bases separated the two germline ends. The CDR3 consists of 13 residues. The CDR3 DNA sequence: TGTGCCAGCAGTGACCAGGCAAACACTGAAGCTTTCTTT. Its translation is CASSDQANTEAFF.

This clone was counted a few times. The chain couples TRBV29-1 to TRBJ2-5; 11 bases agree with TRBD2. V gave up 8 bases and J gave up 5 bases; unmatched junction bases: 10. Germline values: CDR1 SQVTM, CDR2 ANQGSEA. The CDR3 runs to 14 residues. CDR3 nucleotide sequence: TGCAGCTCCACGAAGACTAGCGGGGCGGAGACCCAGTACTTC. Its protein product is CSSTKTSGAETQYF.

V usage is TRBV4-1 and J usage is TRBJ2-3; 8 positions agree with TRBD2. CDR1 is MGHRA and CDR2 is YSYEKL in the germline V gene. The CDR3 spans 19 residues. V was pared by 7 bases and J by 0 bases, with 18 bases of the junction left unmatched. CDR3 DNA sequence: TGCGCCAGCACCGAAGGAGAGAGTAGCGGGGCCTATAGCACAGATACGCAGTATTTT. It translates to CASTEGESSGAYSTDTQYF.

The table lists this clone with a few counts. The chain links TRBV6-5 to TRBJ1-2; D uncertain. Germline V lookup: CDR1 MNHEY, CDR2 SVGAGI. The CDR3 has 13 residues. V was clipped by 6 bases and J by 4 bases, with 12 bases between them. CDR3 DNA sequence: TGTGCCAGCAGCCCCACTGACTTCTATGGCTACACCTTC. Translating it yields CASSPTDFYGYTF.

The chain employs TRBV25-1 and TRBJ1-1; D remains unclear. Germline CDR1 MGHDK, CDR2 SYGVNS. Trimming removed 6 bases from V and 5 bases from J, with 13 bases in between. This CDR3 region has 13 residues. CDR3 amino acids: CASRDYAATEAFF. As DNA, the CDR3 is TGTGCCAGCAGGGACTATGCGGCTACTGAAGCTTTCTTT.

This clone was counted once. V gene TRBV7-9 combines with J gene TRBJ2-5, with TRBD1 matching over 8 bases. The CDR3 sequence is 16 residues long. Per the germline V gene, CDR1 is SEHNR and CDR2 is FQNEAQ (reference sequence). V lost 1 base and J lost 1; bases outside the gene matches: 5. The CDR3 region has the DNA TGTGCCAGCAGCTTAGACTGGACAGGGACCCAAGAGACCCAGTACTTC. Its translation: CASSLDWTGTQETQYF. The complete variable domain, with remaining parts taken from reference TRBV7-9 and TRBJ2-5, reads DTGVSQNPRHKITKRGQNVTFRCDPISEHNRLYWYRQTLGQGPEFLTYFQNEAQLEKSRLLSDRFSAERPKGSFSTLEIQRTEQGDSAMYLCASSLDWTGTQETQYFGPGTRLLVL.

This chain connects TRBV19 to TRBJ1-5; D is perhaps TRBD1 (6 bases). The V end was cut by 0 bases, the J end by 3 bases, with 12 bases between. Germline V CDR1 and CDR2: LNHDA, SQIVND (reference sequence). The CDR3 totals 16 residues. CDR3 coding DNA: TGTGCCAGTAGTATAGAGTCGGGACATCTCAATCAGCCCCAGCATTTT. Translated: CASSIESGHLNQPQHF.

The chain joins TRBV7-9 to TRBJ1-1; D gene unclear. The germline CDR1 and CDR2 sequences are SEHNR and FQNEAQ (reference sequence). Trimming shortened V by 4 bases and J by 0 bases, and 9 bases separated the two germline ends. This CDR3 has 14 residues. The CDR3 DNA follows: TGTGCCAGCAGCTGGGCCTTGGTGAACACTGAAGCTTTCTTT. It is translated as CASSWALVNTEAFF.

CDR3 in DNA: TGTGCCAGCTCACCACTCCCCGCCCAGGGGTCCCACCACGAGCAGTACTTC. Translating it yields CASSPLPAQGSHHEQYF. The V gene is TRBV18, the J gene TRBJ2-7; perhaps TRBD1 as D (6 bases). The CDR3 sequence is 17 residues long. Trimming shortened V by 1 base and J by 5 bases, and 21 bases separated the two germline ends. Germline CDR1 KGHSH, CDR2 LQKENI.